This T cell receptor beta chain originates from a study of blood T cell repertoires in COVID-19. The V gene end was trimmed by 3 bases and the J gene end by 5 bases; junction bases not matched to a gene: 10. CDR1 MGHDK and CDR2 SYGVNS come from the germline V gene. The CDR3 has 16 amino acids. TCRdb's copy holds only in-frame clones and misses some; the assay was immunoSEQ multiplex PCR. In the table there are some 180,000 clones, around 80% of which are singletons. Sequencing was performed on peripheral blood. This sequence originates from a human donor in a cohort sampled during active COVID-19. This sequence joins TRBV25-1 and TRBJ2-3; 8 positions agree with TRBD2. The CDR3 DNA sequence: TGTGCCAGCAGTGAGACAGGAGCGGGAGCTCGAGATACGCAGTATTTT. Translation: CASSETGAGARDTQYF.